These T cell receptor beta chains were read from a single sample in a study of molecular identifiers for immune sequencing clone quantification. TCRdb re-called the PCR reads with MiXCR, one entry per CDR3 protein. Counted here are 53,000 or so distinct CDR3 sequences, approximately 34% occurring once; the ten biggest clones make up around 4%. The sequenced material came from naive CD8+ T cells from blood, with Jurkat cell RNA spiked in. The source of these receptors is a human donor in good health. Some libraries in this study had Jurkat cell RNA spiked in. The CDR3 runs from the conserved cysteine through the conserved F or W. A D gene is named only where the DNA matches it firmly. A clone size is listed for some rows: how often the clone was seen (once, few, many), or a class if it is expanded.

>.|.|TRBV4-2|TRBJ1-2
TGTGCCAGCAGCCAAGGCCCGGACCCGACAAATGGCTACACCTTC
CASSQGPDPTNGYTF
>few|.|TRBV5-6|TRBJ2-2
TGTGCCAGCCGGTTCGGCCTAGCGAACACCGGGGAGCTGTTTTTT
CASRFGLANTGELFF
>.|TRBD2|TRBV6-2/TRBV6-3|TRBJ2-4
TGTGCCAGCAGTGGATATAGCGGGAGGGCCTTCTATGTCGAAAACATTCAGTACTTC
CASSGYSGRAFYVENIQYF
>many|.|TRBV14|TRBJ2-5
TGTGCCAGCAGCCCCCATGGGGAGACCCAGTACTTC
CASSPHGETQYF
>.|.|TRBV2|TRBJ2-7
TGTGCCAGCAGTGACGTGGGGGGCGAGCAGTACTTC
CASSDVGGEQYF
>.|.|TRBV19|TRBJ2-1
TGTGCCAGTAGTATTTACGGGACCTACAATGAGCAGTTCTTC
CASSIYGTYNEQFF
>.|.|TRBV6-2/TRBV6-3|TRBJ2-5
TGTGCCAGCAGTTACTCAGCAATTAAAGAGACCCAGTACTTC
CASSYSAIKETQYF
>many|.|TRBV28|TRBJ2-4
TGTGCCAGCAGTTCCCGGGAAAACCTAAACATTCAGTACTTC
CASSSRENLNIQYF
>few|.|TRBV3-1|TRBJ2-3
TGTGCCAGCAGCGTTCGCGGCAGGGCGGTGACAGATACGCAGTATTTT
CASSVRGRAVTDTQYF
>.|.|TRBV20-1|TRBJ2-3
TGCAGTGCTAGAGAGCAGTTAGATACGCAGAAGTTT
CSAREQLDTQKF
>few|TRBD1|TRBV11-2|TRBJ2-3
TGTGCCAGCAGCACATGGGACAGCCGTGCTAGCCATTCGCCAGATACGCAGTATTTT
CASSTWDSRASHSPDTQYF
>many|.|TRBV18|TRBJ2-4
TGTGCCAGCTCACCGATGGACAGAAACATTCAGTACTTC
CASSPMDRNIQYF
>.|.|TRBV7-9|TRBJ2-1
TGTGCCAGCAGCACGCCTCGGGCCAGTGGGGCGTCCTACAATGAGCAGTTCTTC
CASSTPRASGASYNEQFF
>few|.|TRBV25-1|TRBJ1-5
TGTGCCACGTCCAACAGGGTTGGACAGCCCCAGCATTTT
CATSNRVGQPQHF
>.|.|TRBV9|TRBJ2-6
TGTGCCAGCAGCGCGGACCCACTCCCCTCTGGGGCCAACGTCCTGACTTTC
CASSADPLPSGANVLTF
>many|.|TRBV7-6|TRBJ2-7
TGTGCCAGCAGCTTAGAGCTTACTAGCCCCTACGAGCAGTACTTC
CASSLELTSPYEQYF
>few|.|TRBV5-5|TRBJ2-7
TGTGCCAGCAGCTTGGTTCCTAGCCGAACCTACGAGCAGTACTTC
CASSLVPSRTYEQYF
>few|TRBD1|TRBV6-5|TRBJ2-7
TGTGCCAGCAGTTACTCTGGGACAGTCAACTACGAGCAGTACTTC
CASSYSGTVNYEQYF
>many|TRBD2|TRBV5-5|TRBJ2-3
TGTGCCAGCATCCCCAGCGGGAGCGGAACAGATACGCAGTATTTT
CASIPSGSGTDTQYF
>few|.|TRBV12-3/TRBV12-4|TRBJ1-2
TGTGCCAGCAGTTTAGGTTTGGGCCTATATGGCTACACCTTC
CASSLGLGLYGYTF
>many|.|TRBV14|TRBJ2-1
TGTGCCAGCAGCCAAGATTTTAGTCGGAGGGGTGAGCAGTTCTTC
CASSQDFSRRGEQFF
>.|TRBD1|TRBV7-6|TRBJ2-7
TGTGCCAGCAGCTACTCGACAGGGGGCCTATACGAGCAGTACTTC
CASSYSTGGLYEQYF
>few|.|TRBV20-1|TRBJ2-1
TGCAGTGTTTCCGACTGGAATGAGCAGTTCTTC
CSVSDWNEQFF
>medium-sized|TRBD2|TRBV29-1|TRBJ2-3
TGCAGCGTTGATAGCGGGAGTACAGATACGCAGTATTTT
CSVDSGSTDTQYF
>many|TRBD1|TRBV7-2|TRBJ2-7
TGTGCCAGCAGACTCGGGACAGCCGAGCAGTACTTC
CASRLGTAEQYF
>many|.|TRBV28|TRBJ2-3
TGTGCCAGCAGTACTCAGGATACGCAGTATTTT
CASSTQDTQYF
>few|TRBD2|TRBV5-5|TRBJ2-7
TGTGCCAGCAGCTCTGCACTAGCGGGAGCTTACGAGCAGTACTTC
CASSSALAGAYEQYF
>few|TRBD1|TRBV6-1|TRBJ1-1
TGTGCCAGCAGAAACCAGGGACAGAATAAGAACACTGAAGCTTTCTTT
CASRNQGQNKNTEAFF
>few|.|TRBV9|TRBJ1-1
TGTGCCAGCAGCGATGGCAGGGAACTCACTGAAGCTTTCTTT
CASSDGRELTEAFF
>many|TRBD2|TRBV20-1|TRBJ2-7
TGCAGTGCTAGAGGGGTAGCGGGGTACGAGCAGTACTTC
CSARGVAGYEQYF
>.|.|TRBV3-1|TRBJ1-2
TGTGCCAGCAGCCAACCAGGTTATGGCTACCCCTTC
CASSQPGYGYPF
>.|.|TRBV12-3/TRBV12-4|TRBJ2-3
TGTGCCAGCAGTTTACCGGAGCGTAGCACAGATACGCAGTATTTT
CASSLPERSTDTQYF
>few|TRBD1|TRBV7-9|TRBJ2-1
TGTGCCAGCAGCCCGACAGGGGGCTCCTACAATGAGCAGTTCTTC
CASSPTGGSYNEQFF
>.|TRBD1|TRBV29-1|TRBJ1-1
TGCAGCGTCACCGGAGGACAGGTTGTAGGCACTGAAGCTTACTTT
CSVTGGQVVGTEAYF
>many|.|TRBV19|TRBJ2-7
TGTGCCAGTAGTTGCTCTAGAGCCTCCTCCTCCTACGAGCAGTACTTC
CASSCSRASSSYEQYF
>.|.|TRBV29-1|TRBJ2-1
TGCAGCGTTGCAACAGCCTACAATGAGCAGTTCTTC
CSVATAYNEQFF
>few|.|TRBV9|TRBJ2-2
TGTGCCAGCAGCGTAGAAGGGTACGAGATCGGGGAGCTGTTTTTT
CASSVEGYEIGELFF
>many|.|TRBV7-9|TRBJ2-3
TGTGCCAGCAGCGGGATGGTCCATTTTCATACGCAGTATTTT
CASSGMVHFHTQYF
>.|TRBD1|TRBV4-3|TRBJ2-4
TGCGCCAGCGGCCACGCCGGGACAGGGCTGGACATTCAGTACTTC
CASGHAGTGLDIQYF
>few|.|TRBV14|TRBJ2-7
TGTGCCAGCAGCCAAGGTGCCGAGCAGTACTTC
CASSQGAEQYF
>.|.|TRBV6-6|TRBJ2-4
TGTGCCAGCAGTTGGCCGGGACCTATAGCCAAAAACATTCAGTACTTC
CASSWPGPIAKNIQYF
>few|.|TRBV19|TRBJ1-1
TGTGCCAGTAGAATAGGGCGGAACGCTGAAGCTTTCTTT
CASRIGRNAEAFF
>.|.|TRBV28|TRBJ2-2
TGTGCCAGCAGGTCTGGTCCCGGGGAGCTGTTTTTT
CASRSGPGELFF
>.|.|TRBV7-9|TRBJ1-1
TGTGCCGGCACGGGGGGCGTGATGAACACTGAAGCTTTCTTT
CAGTGGVMNTEAFF
>many|TRBD2|TRBV28|TRBJ2-3
TGTGCCAGCAGACTAGCGGGAGGCTTAACAGATACGCAGTATTTT
CASRLAGGLTDTQYF
>.|.|TRBV5-6|TRBJ2-5
TGTGCCAGCAGCTACTCCCAGGGTGTCCAAGAGACCCAGTACTTC
CASSYSQGVQETQYF
>.|.|TRBV27|TRBJ1-4
TGTGCCAGCAGTTTAGGGGTAAGGGATGAAAAACTGTTTTTT
CASSLGVRDEKLFF
>.|.|TRBV7-2|TRBJ2-7
TGTGCCAGCAGCTTAGTCGTTCTATATCCCTCAAGCTACGAGCAGTACTTC
CASSLVVLYPSSYEQYF
>.|.|TRBV4-3|TRBJ2-1
TGCGCCAGCAGCCAAGGTGAGGGGCCGACCTGCAATGAGCAGTTCTTC
CASSQGEGPTCNEQFF
>.|TRBD2|TRBV7-2|TRBJ2-3
TGTGCCAGCAGCTTGGGACTAGCGGGAAAAGATACGCAGTATTTT
CASSLGLAGKDTQYF
>many|.|TRBV4-1|TRBJ2-7
TGCGCCAGCAGCCAAGTACAGGTCGCCTACGAGCAGTACTTC
CASSQVQVAYEQYF
>many|.|TRBV24-1|TRBJ2-3
TGTGCCACCAGTGATGGACAGTCAGATACGCAGTATTTT
CATSDGQSDTQYF
>once|TRBD1|TRBV28|TRBJ2-7
TGTGCCAGCGACAGGGGGACCGGTTCCTACGAGCAGTACTTC
CASDRGTGSYEQYF
>.|.|TRBV7-9|TRBJ2-3
TGTGCCAGCAGCGCCGTCCCCACTAGCACAGATACGCAGTATTTT
CASSAVPTSTDTQYF
>few|.|TRBV25-1|TRBJ2-1
TGTGCCAGCAGCCAGGGTTACAATGAGCAGTTCTTC
CASSQGYNEQFF